The 15 T cell receptor beta chains below were found in one sample sequenced in a study of metastatic and nonmetastatic thyroid tumors. Ahead of thyroid surgery, no patient had received treatment of any kind. With MiXCR, TCRdb reprocessed the PCR reads. The sample records 30,000 to 35,000 clones, 25% to 30% being singletons. The specimen was blood. The receptor set was obtained from a female donor with papillary thyroid cancer or a benign thyroid nodule (not recorded which). Some clones in this sample may be carry-over from other donors' samples.

This clone is a singleton in its sample. V gene TRBV5-1 combines with J gene TRBJ1-2; tentative D call: TRBD1 (6 bases). The V gene lost 4 bases and the J gene lost 4 bases, with 14 bases spanning the gap. The CDR3 loop spans 14 amino acids. In germline, CDR1 is SGHRS, CDR2 YFSETQ. This CDR3 reads CASSPGTPTYGYTF. The CDR3 DNA sequence: TGCGCCAGCAGCCCCGGGACACCTACCTATGGCTACACCTTC.

This chain joins TRBV5-1 and TRBJ1-4; no firm D call. CDR1 and CDR2 from the germline V gene are SGHRS and YFSETQ. CDR3 length: 15 amino acids. V lost 0 bases, J lost 4 bases, and 10 bases lay in between. The CDR3, as DNA: TGCGCCAGCAGCTTGGATAGCAGGAGTAATGAAAAACTGTTTTTT. It encodes CASSLDSRSNEKLFF.

The chain uses TRBV27 and TRBJ2-1; TRBD1 matches 8 bases. The CDR3 extends over 14 amino acids. Germline loops: CDR1 MNHEY, CDR2 SMNVEV (reference sequence). The V segment lost 6 bases and the J segment 9 bases; nucleotides outside the gene matches: 10. The DNA of the CDR3 is TGTGCCAGCAGCCTACCTCCAGGGGGCGGTGAGCAGTTCTTC. This encodes CASSLPPGGGEQFF.

This clone has at least ten counts. The CDR3, as DNA: TGTGCCAGCTCACTATTACAGGGCAAGGTTTACACTGAAGCTTTCTTT. This sequence encodes CASSLLQGKVYTEAFF. This chain joins TRBV18 and TRBJ1-1; possibly TRBD1 for D (6 bases). V was cut by 4 bases and J by 3 bases, with 18 bases left in between. Looked up from germline, CDR1 is KGHSH and CDR2 is LQKENI. The CDR3 consists of 16 residues.

This clone occurred many times. V and J are TRBV6-6 and TRBJ1-6, with 9 bases fitting TRBD1. The CDR3 is 21 amino acids. Germline CDR1 reads MNHNY; CDR2 reads SVGAGI (reference sequence). V dropped 5 bases and J dropped 0; count of bases not matched to a gene: 17. In DNA form, the CDR3 reads TGTGCCAGCAGTAGGCCGGGACAGGGACCGCACGAACTCTCCTATAATTCACCCCTCCACTTT. As protein: CASSRPGQGPHELSYNSPLHF.

This clone was counted many times. This chain links TRBV9 with TRBJ2-3; D may be TRBD2 (5 bases). Trimming cost V 0 bases and J 2 bases, with 13 bases left between them. Germline V gene lookup returns CDR1 SGDLS and CDR2 YYNGEE. The CDR3 loop spans 16 amino acids. As DNA, the CDR3 is TGTGCCAGCAGCGTAGGAGGTGTGGGAGACACAGATACGCAGTATTTT. Translated: CASSVGGVGDTDTQYF. Supplemented by reference TRBV9 and TRBJ2-3, the full variable domain reads DSGVTQTPKHLITATGQRVTLRCSPRSGDLSVYWYQQSLDQGLQFLIQYYNGEERAKGNILERFSAQQFPDLHSELNLSSLELGDSALYFCASSVGGVGDTDTQYFGPGTRLTVL.

This clone was detected ten times or more. The rearrangement joins TRBV20-1 to TRBJ2-2, with D hard to call. V lost 6 bases to trimming and J lost 0 bases, with 20 bases between them. The germline gives CDR1 DFQATT, CDR2 SNEGSKA (reference sequence). The CDR3 length is 17 residues. CDR3 nucleotide sequence: TGCAGTGCAAACTCTCCCAAACAGTCCCCGAACACCGGGGAGCTGTTTTTT. Amino acid sequence: CSANSPKQSPNTGELFF.

This clone appeared many times. The V call is TRBV9, the J call TRBJ2-7, with D possibly matching TRBD2 (6 bases). This CDR3 is built from 16 residues. Per germline, CDR1 SGDLS and CDR2 YYNGEE. V gave up 0 bases and J gave up 7 bases, with 20 bases separating them. CDR3 loop: CASSVAERAAGREQYF. Here the CDR3 DNA reads TGTGCCAGCAGCGTAGCTGAGAGGGCGGCGGGGAGGGAGCAGTACTTC.

The chain joins TRBV10-1 to TRBJ2-6; a weak D match, TRBD1 (5 bases). Trimming left V 7 bases short and J 0 bases short, with 16 bases between. CDR3 size: 17 residues. The germline V gene encodes CDR1 WNHNN and CDR2 SYGVQD (reference sequence). CDR3 DNA: TGCGCCAGCACTGACAGTTGGCGAACCTCTGGGGCCAACGTCCTGACTTTC. It codes for CASTDSWRTSGANVLTF.

The V gene is TRBV10-2, the J gene TRBJ2-7; tentatively, D is TRBD2 (5 bases). Trimming took 3 bases from V and 8 from J, leaving 14 bases between them. The CDR3 totals 13 residues. Germline lookup yields CDR1 WSHSY and CDR2 SAAADI. In nucleotides, the CDR3 is TGCGCCAGCAGTGACGGGGTCCCGGCGCAGCAGTACTTC. It is translated as CASSDGVPAQQYF.

V usage is TRBV11-2 and J usage is TRBJ1-6; D is perhaps TRBD1 (5 bases). The CDR3 consists of 14 residues. The V gene's germline CDR1 is SGHAT and CDR2 FQNNGV. The ends were cut back, 11 bases at V and 8 bases at J, with 19 bases in the middle. The CDR3 DNA reads TGTGCCTCCTCGAGGGGAATGACGGATTCACCCCTCCACTTT. Translating gives CASSRGMTDSPLHF.

The chain joins TRBV6-2 or TRBV6-3 to TRBJ2-7; maybe TRBD2 (7 bases). The CDR3 is 13 amino acids. CDR1 is MNHEY and CDR2 is SVGEGT in the germline V gene. The V end was cut by 4 bases, the J end by 4 bases, with 11 bases between. The CDR3 is CASSSGGVYEQYF. CDR3 coding DNA: TGTGCCAGCAGTTCGGGGGGCGTATACGAGCAGTACTTC.

By sample share, this clone is medium-sized. This sequence joins TRBV6-1 and TRBJ2-1; D gene unclear. V gave up 6 bases and J gave up 4 bases, with 7 bases separating them. CDR3 length: 12 residues. Germline loops: CDR1 MNHNS, CDR2 SASEGT. Here the CDR3 reads CASSGRYNEQFF. The CDR3 DNA sequence: TGTGCCAGCAGCGGACGTTACAATGAGCAGTTCTTC.

Remarks on this clone: Other nucleotide sequences from this sample produce the same CDR3. The chain employs TRBV12-3 or TRBV12-4 and TRBJ2-1; 9 bases are shared with TRBD2. V shed 6 bases, J shed 6 bases, and the junction held 9 bases outside the gene matches. This CDR3 comprises 15 residues. The CDR3 here is CASSRGGASANEQFF. The CDR3, as DNA: TGTGCCAGCAGCCGCGGGGGGGCGAGTGCCAATGAGCAGTTCTTC.

This clone was seen many times. The rearrangement links TRBV11-3 to TRBJ2-1, with 9 nucleotides matching TRBD2. The CDR3 loop spans 15 amino acids. J gave up 7 bases and V 3 bases, and 7 bases lay outside the gene matches. The germline V gene encodes CDR1 SGHNT and CDR2 YENEEA. CDR3 in DNA: TGTGCCAGCAGCTTGATAGCGGGAGTGGGTAATGAGCAGTTCTTC. Translated: CASSLIAGVGNEQFF. The entire variable domain, with the rest obtained from reference TRBV11-3 and TRBJ2-1, is as follows: EAGVVQSPRYKIIEKKQPVAFWCNPISGHNTLYWYLQNLGQGPELLIRYENEEAVDDSQLPKDRFSAERLKGVDSTLKIQPAELGDSAVYLCASSLIAGVGNEQFFGPGTRLTVL.